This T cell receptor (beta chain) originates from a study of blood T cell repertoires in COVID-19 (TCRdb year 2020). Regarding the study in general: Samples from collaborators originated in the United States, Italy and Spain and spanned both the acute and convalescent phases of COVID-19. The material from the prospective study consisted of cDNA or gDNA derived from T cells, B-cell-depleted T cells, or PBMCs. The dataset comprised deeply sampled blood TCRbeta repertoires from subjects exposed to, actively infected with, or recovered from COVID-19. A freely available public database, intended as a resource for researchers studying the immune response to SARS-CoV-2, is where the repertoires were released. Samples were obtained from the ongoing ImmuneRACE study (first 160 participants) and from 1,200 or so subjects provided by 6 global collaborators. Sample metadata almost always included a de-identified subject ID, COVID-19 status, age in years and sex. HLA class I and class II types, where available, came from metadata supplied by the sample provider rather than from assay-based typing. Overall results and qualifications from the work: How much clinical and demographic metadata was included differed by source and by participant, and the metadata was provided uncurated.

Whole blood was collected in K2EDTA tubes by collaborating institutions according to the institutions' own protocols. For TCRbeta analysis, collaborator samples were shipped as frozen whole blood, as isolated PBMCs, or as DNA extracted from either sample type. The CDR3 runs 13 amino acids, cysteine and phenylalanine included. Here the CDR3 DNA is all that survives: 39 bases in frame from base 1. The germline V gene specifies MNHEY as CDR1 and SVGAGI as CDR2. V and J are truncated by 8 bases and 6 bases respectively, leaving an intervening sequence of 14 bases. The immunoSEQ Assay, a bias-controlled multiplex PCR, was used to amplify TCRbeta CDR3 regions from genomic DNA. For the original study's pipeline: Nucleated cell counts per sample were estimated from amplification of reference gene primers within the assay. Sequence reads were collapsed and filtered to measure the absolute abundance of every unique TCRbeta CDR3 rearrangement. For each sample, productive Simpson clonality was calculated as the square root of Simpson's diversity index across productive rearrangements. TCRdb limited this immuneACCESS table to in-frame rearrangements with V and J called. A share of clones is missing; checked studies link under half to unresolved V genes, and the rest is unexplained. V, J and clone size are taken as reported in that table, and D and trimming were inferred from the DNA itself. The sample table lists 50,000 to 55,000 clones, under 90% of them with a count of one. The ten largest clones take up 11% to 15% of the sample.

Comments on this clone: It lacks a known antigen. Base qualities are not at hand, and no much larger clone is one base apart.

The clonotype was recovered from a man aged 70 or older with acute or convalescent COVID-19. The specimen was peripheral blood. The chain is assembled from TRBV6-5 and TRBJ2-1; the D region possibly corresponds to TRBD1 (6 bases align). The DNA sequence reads TGTGCCAGCGCACTCAGGGGAGTCAATGAGCAGTTCTTC. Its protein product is CASALRGVNEQFF.